A single sample gave rise to the 23 T cell receptor beta chains below, sequenced in a study of T-cell memory formation after mild COVID-19. Using its own MiXCR run on the 5' RACE reads, TCRdb lists one record per CDR3 protein. Counted here are around 310,000 distinct CDR3 sequences, 20% to 25% occurring once; the ten biggest clones make up roughly 21%. Sequenced input: PBMCs or a T cell subset sorted from them (not recorded which). The receptors stem from a man younger than 35 who had mild COVID-19 (a few samples of this study predate the infection). Cell type and time point are not known.

The chain has TRBV3-1 and TRBJ1-2; possibly TRBD1 for D (5 bases). Germline CDR1 and CDR2: LGHDT and YNNKEL (reference sequence). The V end was cut by 3 bases, the J end by 5 bases, with 10 bases between. The CDR3 runs to 13 residues. The chain's CDR3 is CASSQAGQYGYTF. The CDR3 DNA sequence: TGTGCCAGCAGCCAGGCCGGACAATATGGCTACACCTTC.

This clonotype occurred a few times. This chain connects TRBV20-1 to TRBJ2-3, with TRBD2 identical over 11 bases. Germline V CDR1 and CDR2: DFQATT, SNEGSKA (reference sequence). The CDR3 contains 18 residues. The V segment lost 6 bases and the J segment 1 base; nucleotides outside the gene matches: 15. Here the CDR3 DNA reads TGCAGTGCGAAGTGGAGGCTAGCGGGGGGTTTTGGCACAGATACGCAGTATTTT. Protein product: CSAKWRLAGGFGTDTQYF.

The gene calls are TRBV5-1 and TRBJ2-7; tentatively, D is TRBD1 (6 bases). This CDR3 is built from 12 residues. V lost 3 bases and J 5 bases, leaving 9 bases between the germline ends. Per germline, CDR1 SGHRS and CDR2 YFSETQ. The CDR3 sequence is CASSYPGDEQYF. The CDR3 DNA reads as TGCGCCAGCAGCTATCCAGGGGACGAGCAGTACTTC. Based on the CDR3 plus reference TRBV5-1 and TRBJ2-7, the full variable domain is KAGVTQTPRYLIKTRGQQVTLSCSPISGHRSVSWYQQTPGQGLQFLFEYFSETQRNKGNFPGRFSGRQFSNSRSEMNVSTLELGDSALYLCASSYPGDEQYFGPGTRLTVT.

This clonotype was detected a few times. J is TRBJ2-1 and V is TRBV11-1, with 9 bases aligning to TRBD2. The CDR3 is 17 residues long. J was trimmed by 4 bases and V by 1 base; bases with no gene match: 8. Germline lookup yields CDR1 SGHAT and CDR2 FQDESV (reference sequence). The CDR3 region is CASSLGLAGKLYNEQFF. The CDR3 region has the DNA TGTGCCAGCAGCTTAGGGCTAGCGGGGAAGCTGTACAATGAGCAGTTCTTC.

This clonotype occurred a few times. The rearrangement uses TRBV6-2 or TRBV6-3 and TRBJ1-5, with 8 bases aligning to TRBD1. The CDR3 covers 15 residues. After removal of 6 bases from V and 5 bases from J, the junction contained 9 bases not matched to a gene. Germline values: CDR1 MNHEY, CDR2 SVGEGT. This CDR3 is CASSRTGWGHQPQHF. The CDR3 coding sequence is TGTGCCAGCAGCAGGACAGGGTGGGGGCATCAGCCCCAGCATTTT.

A few counts support this clonotype. The V and J genes are TRBV27 and TRBJ1-1; no reliable D call. V was trimmed by 4 bases and J by 9 bases, leaving 12 bases between them. The CDR3 covers 12 residues. Germline V lookup: CDR1 MNHEY, CDR2 SMNVEV (reference sequence). Here the CDR3 DNA reads TGTGCCAGCAGTTCCCCGACTAGAAAAGCTTTCTTT. Its protein is CASSSPTRKAFF.

This clonotype was observed a handful of times. CDR3 residues: CSVEPASSYNEQFF. The DNA of the CDR3 is TGCAGCGTTGAGCCGGCTAGCTCCTACAATGAGCAGTTCTTC. The rearrangement links TRBV29-1 to TRBJ2-1; D gene unclear. Germline V gene sequence: CDR1 SQVTM, CDR2 ANQGSEA. Trimming pared 3 bases from V and 0 bases from J, leaving 9 bases between. The length of the CDR3 is 14 residues.

The table lists this clonotype with a few counts. The J gene is TRBJ2-2, the V gene TRBV24-1; D is undetermined. Germline loops: CDR1 KGHDR, CDR2 SFDVKD. Trimming removed 4 bases at V and 3 bases at J, with 8 bases between. This CDR3 is 14 amino acids long. The CDR3 loop reads CATSDRRDTGELFF. The CDR3 nucleotides are TGTGCCACCAGTGACCGTAGGGACACCGGGGAGCTGTTTTTT.

V is TRBV7-8 and J is TRBJ1-1; D is undetermined. V was shortened by 2 bases and J by 5 bases, with 9 bases between the two germline ends. The length of the CDR3 is 13 residues. CDR1 and CDR2 from the germline V gene are SGHVS and FQNEAQ. In DNA form, the CDR3 reads TGTGCCAGCAGCTTAAAAAGGGAGACTGAAGCTTTCTTT. Translating it yields CASSLKRETEAFF.

V gene TRBV20-1 combines with J gene TRBJ1-1; D gene unclear. V was shortened by 5 bases and J by 1 base, with 14 bases between the two germline ends. The CDR3 has 14 amino acids. CDR1 is DFQATT, CDR2 SNEGSKA, per germline (reference sequence). The CDR3 here is CSAPNPGPNTEAFF. The CDR3 DNA sequence: TGCAGTGCTCCAAATCCAGGACCGAACACTGAAGCTTTCTTT.

The chain is built from TRBV29-1 and TRBJ1-2, with a possible D match to TRBD1 (5 bases). This CDR3 has 13 residues. Trimming removed 7 bases from V and 7 bases from J, with 19 bases in between. From germline, CDR1 is SQVTM and CDR2 ANQGSEA. CDR3 sequence: CSGGSTSPGGYTF. As DNA, the CDR3 is TGCAGCGGGGGGTCAACTAGTCCGGGTGGCTACACCTTC.

This clonotype showed up just once. The chain is built from TRBV9 and TRBJ2-1; possibly TRBD2 for D (5 bases). This CDR3 is 15 amino acids long. Germline V gene data show CDR1 as SGDLS and CDR2 as YYNGEE. V lost 1 base and J 8 bases, leaving 16 bases between the germline ends. The CDR3 sequence: CASSVSGLRIDEQFF. CDR3 coding DNA: TGTGCCAGCAGCGTATCAGGACTCCGGATCGATGAGCAGTTCTTC.

The CDR3 sequence is CASSTSPAGKTDTQYF. The DNA for the CDR3 is TGTGCCAGCAGTACCTCCCCAGCGGGGAAGACAGATACGCAGTATTTT. The chain links TRBV6-2 or TRBV6-3 to TRBJ2-3; 7 bases fit TRBD2. There are 16 residues in the CDR3. Germline assignment: CDR1 MNHEY and CDR2 SVGEGT. V lost 5 bases, J lost 3 bases, and 11 bases stayed unmatched.

This clonotype was seen more than once but under ten times. This chain links TRBV7-9 with TRBJ1-1; unclear D gene. Germline CDR1 SEHNR, CDR2 FQNEAQ (reference sequence). Between the trimmed V and J ends, which lost 2 bases and 8 bases, there was a span of 9 bases. The CDR3 runs 12 residues. CDR3 DNA sequence: TGTGCCAGCAGCTTACAGGAGGCGGAAGCTTTCTTT. Translated, it gives CASSLQEAEAFF.

This clonotype has more than one count but fewer than ten. The chain employs TRBV12-3 or TRBV12-4 and TRBJ2-5, with D uncertain. The CDR3 extends over 18 amino acids. V was clipped by 8 bases and J by 1 base, with 26 bases between them. CDR3 region: CASAPIPLGLMGQETQYF. CDR3 bases: TGTGCCAGCGCCCCTATCCCCCTGGGGTTGATGGGCCAAGAGACCCAGTACTTC.

The chain joins TRBV5-1 to TRBJ2-7; D uncertain. Germline V lookup: CDR1 SGHRS, CDR2 YFSETQ. V was cut by 0 bases and J by 3 bases, with 10 bases left in between. The CDR3 has 14 amino acids. The CDR3 DNA follows: TGCGCCAGCAGCTTGGACCCCCTGGGCTACGAGCAGTACTTC. Its translation: CASSLDPLGYEQYF.

This clonotype has just a few counts. The V call is TRBV11-2, the J call TRBJ2-3; D unresolved. Germline V gene sequence: CDR1 SGHAT, CDR2 FQNNGV. Deletions cut 0 bases from V and 4 bases from J, with 5 bases between. The CDR3 has 13 amino acids. This chain's CDR3 is CASSLDLADTQYF. DNA for the CDR3: TGTGCCAGCAGCTTAGATCTAGCAGATACGCAGTATTTT.

The rearrangement joins TRBV4-1 to TRBJ2-3, with D possibly being TRBD2 (5 bases). Germline assignment: CDR1 MGHRA and CDR2 YSYEKL. The V gene lost 8 bases and the J gene lost 1 base, with 10 bases spanning the gap. CDR3 size: 13 residues. The CDR3 spells CASRHGGTDTQYF. In DNA, the CDR3 is TGCGCCAGCCGACACGGGGGCACAGATACGCAGTATTTT.

This clonotype turned up a few times. This sequence joins TRBV5-1 and TRBJ1-1; 7 nucleotides agree with TRBD1. J was trimmed by 5 bases and V by 5 bases; bases with no gene match: 6. Germline CDR1 and CDR2: SGHRS and YFSETQ. The CDR3 is made up of 13 amino acids. For the CDR3, the DNA is TGCGCCAGCAGGGAAGTGACAGGGACTGAAGCTTTCTTT. Translated, it gives CASREVTGTEAFF.

The chain carries TRBV6-1 and TRBJ1-2; D gene unclear. The germline V gene encodes CDR1 MNHNS and CDR2 SASEGT. Trimming stripped 7 bases from V and 4 bases from J, with 7 bases between. The CDR3 is 11 residues long. The CDR3 is CASTSGYGYTF. CDR3 coding DNA: TGTGCCAGCACCAGTGGCTATGGCTACACCTTC.

A single count supports this clonotype. The chain couples TRBV27 to TRBJ1-2, with 8 positions matching TRBD1. With V trimmed by 5 bases and J by 1 base, 9 bases remained unmatched. Per germline, CDR1 MNHEY and CDR2 SMNVEV (reference sequence). The CDR3 is 16 amino acids. The CDR3 DNA sequence: TGTGCCAGCAGTCTGGAAGGGACAGGAGGTAACTATGGCTACACCTTC. Protein product: CASSLEGTGGNYGYTF.

This sequence joins TRBV29-1 and TRBJ2-7; tentative D call: TRBD2 (5 bases). V was trimmed by 3 bases and J by 0 bases, leaving 12 bases between them. CDR3 length: 14 amino acids. Germline V gene sequence: CDR1 SQVTM, CDR2 ANQGSEA. The CDR3 region is CSVEAGKSSYEQYF. DNA for the CDR3: TGCAGCGTTGAGGCGGGCAAGAGCTCCTACGAGCAGTACTTC.

The rearrangement uses TRBV6-5 and TRBJ2-1; TRBD2 might be the D (5 bases). The CDR3 contains 14 residues. In germline, CDR1 is MNHEY, CDR2 SVGAGI. V gave up 2 bases and J gave up 5 bases, with 10 bases separating them. This CDR3 reads CASSYERSDNEQFF. In DNA, the CDR3 is TGTGCCAGCAGTTACGAGCGGTCCGACAATGAGCAGTTCTTC.